This T cell receptor beta chain was profiled in a study of PD-1 blockade in classical Hodgkin lymphoma. Stated time point: cycle 4 day 1 (C4D1), after 6 weeks of nivolumab. Exposure to brentuximab vedotin varied, and each patient had relapsed following autologous stem cell transplantation. The assay was immunoSEQ multiplex PCR, and TCRdb's table has in-frame clones only and misses some. The sample consists of tens of thousands of clones, 66% of them appearing once. Trimming stripped 3 bases from V and 2 bases from J, with 12 bases between. CDR1 SGHKS and CDR2 YYEKEE come from the germline V gene (reference sequence). The CDR3 has 16 residues.

The chain recombines TRBV5-5 with TRBJ1-6, with D possibly being TRBD1 (5 bases). This material consisted of peripheral blood mononuclear cells (PBMCs), taken before the fourth cycle of nivolumab. This clonotype originated in a human donor with classical Hodgkin lymphoma. CDR3 sequence reads: CASSYGGEAYNSPLHF. Written as DNA, the CDR3 is TGTGCCAGCAGCTATGGGGGGGAAGCCTATAATTCACCCCTCCACTTT.